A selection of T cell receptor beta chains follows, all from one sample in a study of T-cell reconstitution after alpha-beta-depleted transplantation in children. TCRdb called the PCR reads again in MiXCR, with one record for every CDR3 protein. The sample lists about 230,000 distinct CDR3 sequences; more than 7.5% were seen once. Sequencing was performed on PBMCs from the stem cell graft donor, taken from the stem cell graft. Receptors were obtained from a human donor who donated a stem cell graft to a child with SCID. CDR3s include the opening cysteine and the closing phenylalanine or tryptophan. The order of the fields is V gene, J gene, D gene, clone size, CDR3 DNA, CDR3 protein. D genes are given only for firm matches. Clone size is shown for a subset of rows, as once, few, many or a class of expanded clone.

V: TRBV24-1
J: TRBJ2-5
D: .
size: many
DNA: TGTGCCACCAGAGACTCCGGGGAGACCCAGTACTTC
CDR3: CATRDSGETQYF

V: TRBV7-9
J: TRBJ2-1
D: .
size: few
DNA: TGTGCCAGCCCTTCGTCCTCTGGCAATGAGCAGTTCTTC
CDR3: CASPSSSGNEQFF

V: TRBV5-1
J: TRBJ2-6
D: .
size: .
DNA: TGCGCCAGCAGCTTTCCTCCCACAGGCTCTGGGGCCAACGTCCTGACTTTC
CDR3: CASSFPPTGSGANVLTF

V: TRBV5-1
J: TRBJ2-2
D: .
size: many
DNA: TGCGCCAGCGGCCCAGGGGCGGTAGCTACCGGGGAGCTGTTTTTT
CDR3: CASGPGAVATGELFF

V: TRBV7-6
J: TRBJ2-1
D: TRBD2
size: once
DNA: TGTGCCAGCAGCCGCCGGACTAGCGGGGGGCCCTACAATGAGCAGTTCTTC
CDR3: CASSRRTSGGPYNEQFF

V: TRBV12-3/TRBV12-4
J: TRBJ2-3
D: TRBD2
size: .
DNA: TGTGCCAGCAGCATCGGACTAGCGGGAGTCTCCACAGATACGCAGTATTTT
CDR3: CASSIGLAGVSTDTQYF

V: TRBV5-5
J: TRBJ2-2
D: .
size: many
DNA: TGTGCCAGCAGCTCGCAACTGGACCTTTTCGCCGGGGAGCTGTTTTTT
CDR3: CASSSQLDLFAGELFF

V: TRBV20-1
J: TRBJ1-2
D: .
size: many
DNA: TGCAGTGCTAGAGACAGGGCGAGTAACTATGGCTACACCTTC
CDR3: CSARDRASNYGYTF

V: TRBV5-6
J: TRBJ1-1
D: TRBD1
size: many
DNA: TGTGCCAGCAGCTCGGAGCCCACAGGGGCGGGCACTGAAGCTTTCTTT
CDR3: CASSSEPTGAGTEAFF

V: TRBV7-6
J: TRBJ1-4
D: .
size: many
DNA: TGTGCCAGCAGCTCCAGGGCGGTTAATGAAAAACTGTTTTTT
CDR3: CASSSRAVNEKLFF

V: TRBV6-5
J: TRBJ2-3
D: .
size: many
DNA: TGTGCCAGCAGATTAGACAGAGTCACAGATACGCAGTATTTT
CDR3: CASRLDRVTDTQYF

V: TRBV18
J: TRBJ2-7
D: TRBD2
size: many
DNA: TGTGCCAGCTCACCTGGACTAGCGGGGCGCGGAGAGCAGTACTTC
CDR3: CASSPGLAGRGEQYF

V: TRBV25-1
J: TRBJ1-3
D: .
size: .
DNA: TGTGCCAGCAGTGCCAGGGAGGTTGGAAACACCATATATTTT
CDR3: CASSAREVGNTIYF

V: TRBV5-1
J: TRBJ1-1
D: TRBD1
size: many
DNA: TGCGCCAGCAGCACCGGGACAGGGAGAGGGAACACTGAAGCTTTCTTT
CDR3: CASSTGTGRGNTEAFF

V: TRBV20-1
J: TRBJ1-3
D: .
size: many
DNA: TGCAGTGCCAAGTCCCTGAGCTCTGGAAACACCATATATTTT
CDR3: CSAKSLSSGNTIYF

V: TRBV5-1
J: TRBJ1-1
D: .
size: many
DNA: TGCGCCAGCAGCTTAACGGGTCAGCCGGGGGGTGAAGCTTTCTTT
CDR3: CASSLTGQPGGEAFF

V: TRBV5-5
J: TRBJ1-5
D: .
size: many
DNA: TGTGCCAGCAGCTTGTTTGGGGGCGCAGACGACAATCAGCCCCAGCATTTT
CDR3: CASSLFGGADDNQPQHF

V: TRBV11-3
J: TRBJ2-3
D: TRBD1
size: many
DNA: TGTGCCAGCAGCTCAGGACAGGTCACAGATACGCAGTATTTT
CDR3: CASSSGQVTDTQYF

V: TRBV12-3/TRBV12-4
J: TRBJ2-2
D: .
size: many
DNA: TGTGCCAGCAGTCAAGTGGACACCGGGGAGCTGTTTTTT
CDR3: CASSQVDTGELFF

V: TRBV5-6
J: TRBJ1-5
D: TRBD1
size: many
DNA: TGTGCCAGCAGCTTGGCCCTCGGGACAGAAAATCAGCCCCAGCATTTT
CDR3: CASSLALGTENQPQHF

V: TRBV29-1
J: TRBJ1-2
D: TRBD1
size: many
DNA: TGCAGCGTTGAGGATGTCGGGACAGGGCGGTATGGCTACACCTTC
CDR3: CSVEDVGTGRYGYTF

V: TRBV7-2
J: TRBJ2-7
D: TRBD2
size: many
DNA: TGTGCCAGCAGCTTAGGTAGCGGGGGGTGGGAGCAGTACTTC
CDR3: CASSLGSGGWEQYF